This T cell receptor (beta chain) was identified in a study of cytomegalovirus exposure and HLA in healthy donors. Whole-study findings and limits: Sequencing depth roughly uniform across donors was assumed in presence/absence analyses. Immune exposure was documented only through CMV serostatus. The study designated about 160 TCR beta chains cytomegalovirus-associated.

Healthy bone marrow donors formed the donor group. The study ran its PCR with 60 Vbeta and 13 Jbeta primers. Here immunoSEQ multiplex PCR was the method, and the copy in TCRdb shows in-frame clones only, minus some. The repertoire has roughly 170,000 clones, around 80% of them found once; the top ten carry over 2%. Notes on this clone: Antigen specificity is unknown.

CDR1 is SGHNT and CDR2 is YENEEA in the germline V gene. The V gene end was trimmed by 5 bases and the J gene end by 5 bases; junction bases not matched to a gene: 13. This CDR3 is built from 16 residues. The chain uses TRBV11-3 and TRBJ2-7; 9 bases map to TRBD1. The TCR comes from a woman aged 30 to 39 in good health and CMV-seronegative. The material sequenced was PBMCs. DNA of the CDR3: TGTGCCAGCAGCCCAGGGACAGGGCTCGTGTGGGACGAGCAGTACTTC. It encodes CASSPGTGLVWDEQYF.